The 28 T cell receptor beta chains below all came from one sample that was sequenced in a study of T cell responses to AZD1222 COVID-19 vaccine. The table came from immunoSEQ multiplex PCR; TCRdb's copy has only in-frame clones and leaves some out. Of about 180,000 clones in the sample, around 90% were seen once. This specimen consisted of peripheral blood, obtained on day 0 of AZD1222 vaccination. These TCRs come from an adult in good health.

This chain joins TRBV28 and TRBJ1-2; D is unclear. Trimming pared 7 bases from V and 4 bases from J, leaving 22 bases between. The CDR3 spans 16 residues. Germline CDR1 is MDHEN and CDR2 is SYDVKM. Here the CDR3 reads CASTGPTRGLGYGYTF. CDR3 DNA: TGTGCCAGCACCGGTCCCACTCGGGGATTAGGCTATGGCTACACCTTC.

This chain uses TRBV10-3 with TRBJ1-5; TRBD1 might be the D (5 bases). Germline loops: CDR1 ENHRY, CDR2 SYGVKD. The CDR3 is made up of 12 amino acids. V was trimmed by 5 bases and J by 6 bases, leaving 8 bases between them. The CDR3 DNA reads TGTGCCATCAGTAGTCAGGGTCAGCCCCAGCATTTT. It translates to CAISSQGQPQHF.

The chain carries TRBV3-1 (or the pseudogene TRBV3-2) and TRBJ1-1; D not resolved. V dropped 1 base and J dropped 2 bases, with 8 bases sitting between them. CDR3 size: 14 residues. Germline V gives CDR1 LGHDT, CDR2 YNNKEL (reference sequence). In DNA, the CDR3 is TGTGCCAGCAGCCAAGTGTCGGAAAACACTGAAGCTTTCTTT. This encodes CASSQVSENTEAFF.

This CDR3 is CASSLAGASGSEQFF. The CDR3 DNA follows: TGCGCCAGCAGCTTGGCCGGAGCTAGCGGGAGCGAGCAGTTCTTC. V is TRBV5-1 and J is TRBJ2-1; 10 bases are shared with TRBD2. Unmatched junction bases numbered 7, after V lost 0 bases and J lost 10 bases. The CDR3 length is 15 residues. The V gene's germline CDR1 is SGHRS and CDR2 YFSETQ.

The gene calls are TRBV29-1 and TRBJ1-1; TRBD1 matches at 9 bases. CDR3 length equals 14 residues. Germline V CDR1 and CDR2: SQVTM, ANQGSEA. With V trimmed by 6 bases and J by 4 bases, 9 bases remained unmatched. CDR3 in DNA: TGCAGCGTCTACGACACAGGGGGCGTCACTGAAGCTTTCTTT. It encodes CSVYDTGGVTEAFF.

The J gene is TRBJ1-6, the V gene TRBV10-3, with D unclear. Germline loops: CDR1 ENHRY, CDR2 SYGVKD. The V end was cut by 3 bases, the J end by 7 bases, with 10 bases between. The CDR3 is 14 residues long. The chain's CDR3 is CAISDEAANSPLHF. The CDR3 bases are TGTGCCATCAGTGATGAGGCAGCCAATTCACCCCTCCACTTT.

The chain links TRBV2 to TRBJ2-7, with 9 bases aligning to TRBD1. Germline V gives CDR1 SNHLY, CDR2 FYNNEI. The CDR3 consists of 12 residues. V dropped 8 bases and J dropped 4; count of bases not matched to a gene: 3. CDR3 in DNA: TGTGCCAGCTCTGGACAGGGGTACGAGCAGTACTTC. Its protein product is CASSGQGYEQYF.

The V gene is TRBV28, the J gene TRBJ1-5; D not resolved. The germline CDR1 and CDR2 sequences are MDHEN and SYDVKM. The CDR3 runs to 14 residues. Between the trimmed V and J ends, which lost 1 base and 2 bases, there was a span of 6 bases. The CDR3 bases are TGTGCCAGCAGTTTATCCGGGGGCAATCAGCCCCAGCATTTT. As protein: CASSLSGGNQPQHF.

A few counts support this clone. The chain links TRBV28 to TRBJ1-2; TRBD1 might be the D (5 bases). Germline loops: CDR1 MDHEN, CDR2 SYDVKM. The CDR3 runs 13 residues. V lost 4 bases and J 4 bases, leaving 10 bases between the germline ends. The CDR3 DNA reads as TGTGCCAGCAGTTCGACAGCGCGCTATGGCTACACCTTC. It is translated as CASSSTARYGYTF.

The chain recombines TRBV7-8 with TRBJ2-7; 7 positions agree with TRBD2. CDR1 is SGHVS, CDR2 FQNEAQ, per germline. V was pared by 7 bases and J by 0 bases, with 9 bases of the junction left unmatched. CDR3 size: 15 residues. CDR3 residues: CASTIAGPSSYEQYF. CDR3 sequence (DNA): TGTGCCAGCACCATAGCGGGCCCGAGCTCCTACGAGCAGTACTTC.

This sequence joins TRBV27 and TRBJ1-6, with 8 bases aligning to TRBD1. The CDR3 length is 15 residues. V was clipped by 5 bases and J by 9 bases; unmatched bases: 9. In germline, CDR1 is MNHEY, CDR2 SMNVEV (reference sequence). The CDR3 protein is CASSPTTGEFSPLHF. The CDR3 region has the DNA TGTGCCAGCAGTCCGACGACAGGGGAGTTTTCACCCCTCCACTTT.

This chain connects TRBV11-2 to TRBJ2-3; 7 bases are shared with TRBD1. CDR1 and CDR2 from the germline V gene are SGHAT and FQNNGV. The CDR3 contains 15 residues. Germline trimming cut 5 bases from V and 6 bases from J; bases unmatched to any gene: 11. In DNA, the CDR3 is TGTGCCAGCAGCATCCGGGACAGAACTTCGGATACGCAGTATTTT. Translating gives CASSIRDRTSDTQYF.

The chain joins TRBV5-5 to TRBJ2-7; D may match TRBD1 or TRBD2 (5 bases each). Germline V gene data show CDR1 as SGHKS and CDR2 as YYEKEE (reference sequence). This CDR3 has 16 residues. V gave up 6 bases and J gave up 2 bases, with 21 bases separating them. CDR3 loop: CASTPGGTARPYEQYF. The CDR3 DNA reads TGTGCCAGCACCCCTGGTGGGACGGCCAGACCCTACGAGCAGTACTTC.

This clone was seen just once. This chain uses TRBV11-2 with TRBJ2-5, with a tentative D call TRBD1 (5 bases). The CDR3 is made up of 12 amino acids. V was pared by 4 bases and J by 6 bases, with 9 bases between. CDR1 SGHAT and CDR2 FQNNGV come from the germline V gene. The CDR3 protein is CASSSQGQTQYF. The DNA of the CDR3 is TGTGCCAGCAGCTCGCAGGGCCAGACCCAGTACTTC.

The chain uses TRBV4-1 and TRBJ1-6, with D hard to call. The V gene's germline CDR1 is MGHRA and CDR2 YSYEKL. CDR3 length equals 16 residues. V was pared by 0 bases and J by 4 bases, with 10 bases between. CDR3 loop: CASSQDWAQYNSPLHF. The DNA of the CDR3 is TGCGCCAGCAGCCAAGATTGGGCACAATATAATTCACCCCTCCACTTT.

The chain is built from TRBV29-1 and TRBJ2-3; no definite D call. CDR3 length: 13 residues. V was shortened by 6 bases and J by 5 bases, with 15 bases between the two germline ends. In germline, CDR1 is SQVTM, CDR2 ANQGSEA. CDR3 region: CSVGARWGDTQYF. Here the CDR3 DNA reads TGCAGCGTCGGTGCACGGTGGGGAGATACGCAGTATTTT.

The chain carries TRBV6-5 and TRBJ2-7, with no clear D. CDR1 is MNHEY and CDR2 is SVGAGI in the germline V gene. The CDR3 is 14 residues long. Deletions cut 0 bases from V and 2 bases from J, with 8 bases between. CDR3 amino acids: CASSYSDNAYEQYF. CDR3 bases: TGTGCCAGCAGTTACTCAGACAATGCCTACGAGCAGTACTTC.

The chain carries TRBV5-1 and TRBJ2-5; TRBD2 matches at 12 bases. V was pared by 4 bases and J by 5 bases, with 9 bases of the junction left unmatched. Germline CDR1 reads SGHRS; CDR2 reads YFSETQ. CDR3 length: 16 amino acids. CDR3 region: CASSPGLAGRRETQYF. Here the CDR3 DNA reads TGCGCCAGCAGCCCGGGACTAGCGGGCCGACGGGAGACCCAGTACTTC.

The chain employs TRBV6-2 or TRBV6-3 and TRBJ1-5; 7 bases are a match to TRBD1. The CDR3 is 15 residues long. V lost 0 bases and J lost 6; bases outside the gene matches: 5. The germline gives CDR1 MNHEY, CDR2 SVGEGT. The CDR3 DNA reads TGTGCCAGCAGTTACTCCGGCAGGGGGAGTCAGCCCCAGCATTTT. This translates into CASSYSGRGSQPQHF.

J is TRBJ2-7 and V is TRBV7-9; D unclear. The length of the CDR3 is 14 residues. Deletions cut 2 bases from V and 2 bases from J, with 10 bases between. Germline V CDR1 and CDR2: SEHNR, FQNEAQ (reference sequence). The CDR3 region is CASSLTAQTYEQYF. CDR3 coding DNA: TGTGCCAGCAGCTTAACCGCCCAGACCTACGAGCAGTACTTC.

This chain connects TRBV2 to TRBJ1-2; TRBD1 is a possible D gene (6 bases). This CDR3 is 14 amino acids long. Trimming removed 5 bases from V and 4 bases from J, with 14 bases in between. The germline V gene encodes CDR1 SNHLY and CDR2 FYNNEI. DNA of the CDR3: TGTGCCAGCAGTTTGGACAGCTTGCTCTATGGCTACACCTTC. Translated, it gives CASSLDSLLYGYTF.

The V and J genes are TRBV5-4 and TRBJ2-7; no definite D call. The CDR3 spans 13 residues. V lost 3 bases and J lost 2, with 9 bases in between. CDR1 and CDR2 from the germline V gene are SGHNT and YYREEE (reference sequence). This chain's CDR3 is CASSSPLTYEQYF. Written as DNA, the CDR3 is TGTGCCAGCAGCTCACCACTAACCTACGAGCAGTACTTC.

The chain links TRBV2 to TRBJ2-7; 10 bases are shared with TRBD2. The CDR3 has 14 residues. CDR1 is SNHLY, CDR2 FYNNEI, per germline. The V segment lost 6 bases and the J segment 1 base; nucleotides outside the gene matches: 3. The CDR3 bases are TGTGCCAGCAGAACGGGACTAGCGTCCTACGAGCAGTACTTC. Its translation: CASRTGLASYEQYF.

The rearrangement joins TRBV6-6 to TRBJ2-1; 10 bases agree with TRBD2. Germline V lookup: CDR1 MNHNY, CDR2 SVGAGI (reference sequence). This CDR3 is built from 16 residues. V lost 6 bases, J lost 1 base, and 6 bases stayed unmatched. CDR3 residues: CASSTNSGRSYNEQFF. The CDR3 region has the DNA TGTGCCAGCAGCACCAATAGCGGGAGGTCCTACAATGAGCAGTTCTTC.

Here the CDR3 reads CAWSVQGGDFTEAFF. CDR3 sequence (DNA): TGTGCCTGGAGTGTACAAGGGGGCGATTTCACTGAAGCTTTCTTT. The rearrangement uses TRBV30 and TRBJ1-1; 7 bases are shared with TRBD1. The trim removed 0 bases at V and 4 bases at J, leaving 8 bases unmatched. The CDR3 is 15 residues long. Germline V lookup: CDR1 GTSNPN, CDR2 SVGIG (reference sequence). Full variable domain (outside the CDR3, taken from reference TRBV30 and TRBJ1-1): SQTIHQWPATLVQPVGSPLSLECTVEGTSNPNLYWYRQAAGRGLQLLFYSVGIGQISSEVPQNLSASRPQDRQFILSSKKLLLSDSGFYLCAWSVQGGDFTEAFFGQGTRLTVV.

V is TRBV29-1 and J is TRBJ2-1; TRBD2 matches at 12 bases. The germline V gene encodes CDR1 SQVTM and CDR2 ANQGSEA. The length of the CDR3 is 16 residues. V was clipped by 1 base and J by 6 bases; unmatched bases: 7. CDR3 sequence reads: CSVEVVTSGRLNEQFF. The CDR3 DNA follows: TGCAGCGTTGAAGTTGTGACTAGCGGGAGACTCAATGAGCAGTTCTTC.

The V call is TRBV19, the J call TRBJ2-7; D unresolved. Germline-derived CDR1 and CDR2 are LNHDA and SQIVND (reference sequence). Between the trimmed V and J ends, which lost 3 bases and 4 bases, there was a span of 7 bases. The CDR3 runs to 12 residues. The CDR3 DNA follows: TGTGCCAGTAGTATCTCGTCATACGAGCAGTACTTC. Translating gives CASSISSYEQYF.

On this clone itself: Sequence at one end of the junction differs from germline and may be a read error. This sequence joins TRBV6-6 and TRBJ2-7; D unresolved. The CDR3 is 9 residues long. CDR1 is MNHNY, CDR2 SVGAGI, per germline (reference sequence). The CDR3 here is CASSYGGTF. For the CDR3, the DNA is TGTGCCAGCAGTTACGGCGGAACCTTC.